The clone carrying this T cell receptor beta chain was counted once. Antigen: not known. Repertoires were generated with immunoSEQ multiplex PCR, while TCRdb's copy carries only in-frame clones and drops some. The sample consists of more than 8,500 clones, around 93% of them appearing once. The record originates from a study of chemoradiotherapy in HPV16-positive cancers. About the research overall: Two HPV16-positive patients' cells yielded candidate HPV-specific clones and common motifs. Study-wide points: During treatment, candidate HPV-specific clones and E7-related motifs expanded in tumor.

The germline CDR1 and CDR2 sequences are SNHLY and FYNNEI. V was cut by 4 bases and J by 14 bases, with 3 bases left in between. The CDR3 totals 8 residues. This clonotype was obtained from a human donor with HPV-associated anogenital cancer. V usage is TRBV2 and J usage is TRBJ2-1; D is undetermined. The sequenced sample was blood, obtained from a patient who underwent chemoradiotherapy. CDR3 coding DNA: TGTGCCAGCAGTGCTAAGTTCTTC. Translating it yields CASSAKFF.